This record concerns one T cell receptor beta chain sequence. Its antigen is unidentified. Isolation per sample recovered at least 6 million PBMCs. PCR was performed a second time for about 7 to 12 cycles using a sample-barcoded 5' primer and a J-beta primer mix. Each cDNA molecule received a tag from a template-switch adaptor that had 12 random nucleotides. MiXCR, applied by TCRdb to the 5' RACE reads, yields one record per CDR3 protein. The data contain about 680,000 distinct CDR3 sequences, 49% of them singletons. These data belong to a study of blood T cells in healthy people across ages. This CDR3 region has 13 residues. The V gene's germline CDR1 is SGHRS and CDR2 YFSETQ. Trimming shortened V by 4 bases and J by 6 bases, and 11 bases separated the two germline ends. Study-wide results and caveats: Estimates based on one million T cells were treated as lower bounds.

The sequencing input was blood. The source of this sequence is a woman in her sixties in good health. This sequence joins TRBV5-1 and TRBJ2-1; D uncertain. The CDR3 loop is CASSVGWGNEQFF. Here the CDR3 DNA reads TGCGCCAGCAGCGTTGGCTGGGGCAATGAGCAGTTCTTC.